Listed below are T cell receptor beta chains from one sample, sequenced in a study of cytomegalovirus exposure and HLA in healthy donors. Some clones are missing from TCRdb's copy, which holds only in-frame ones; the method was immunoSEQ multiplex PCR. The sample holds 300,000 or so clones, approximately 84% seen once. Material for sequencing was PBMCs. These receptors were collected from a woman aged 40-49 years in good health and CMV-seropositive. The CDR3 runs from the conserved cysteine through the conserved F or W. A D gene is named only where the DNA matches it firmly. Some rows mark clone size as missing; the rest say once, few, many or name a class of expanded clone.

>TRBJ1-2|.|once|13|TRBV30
CAWSVGQGYGYTF
TGTGCCTGGAGTGTCGGGCAGGGCTATGGCTACACCTTC
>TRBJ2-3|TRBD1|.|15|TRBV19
CASSSGQVSTDTQYF
TGTGCCAGTAGTTCCGGACAGGTGAGCACAGATACGCAGTATTTT
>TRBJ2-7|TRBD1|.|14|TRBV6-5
CASSWTGGVYEQYF
TGTGCCAGCAGTTGGACAGGGGGCGTTTACGAGCAGTACTTC
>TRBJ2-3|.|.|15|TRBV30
CAWSVRSVSTDTQYF
TGTGCCTGGAGTGTACGTTCGGTTAGCACAGATACGCAGTATTTT
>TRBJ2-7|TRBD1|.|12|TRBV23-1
CASSADRGQQYF
TGCGCCAGCAGTGCGGACAGGGGCCAGCAGTACTTC
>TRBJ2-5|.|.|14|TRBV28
CASSTMTRRETQYF
TGTGCCAGCTCCACCATGACTAGACGGGAGACCCAGTACTTC
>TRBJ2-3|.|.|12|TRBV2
CASRRGTDTQYF
TGTGCGAGCCGGAGGGGAACAGATACGCAGTATTTT
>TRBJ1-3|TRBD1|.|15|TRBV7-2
CASSKTGGGGNTIYF
TGTGCCAGCAGCAAAACAGGGGGCGGTGGAAACACCATATATTTT
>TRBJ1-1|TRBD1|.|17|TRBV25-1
CASSDLSRTGENTEAFF
TGTGCCAGCAGTGATCTCTCCCGGACAGGGGAGAACACTGAAGCTTTCTTT
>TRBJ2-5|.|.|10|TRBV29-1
CSVDSGTQYF
TGCAGCGTTGACTCGGGGACCCAGTACTTC
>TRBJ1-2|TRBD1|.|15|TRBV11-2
CASSLDRGGDYGYTF
TGTGCCAGCAGCTTGGACAGGGGGGGAGACTATGGCTACACCTTC
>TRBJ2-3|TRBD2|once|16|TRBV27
CASSPQVRAGKDTQYF
TGTGCCAGCAGTCCCCAGGTGAGAGCGGGGAAAGATACGCAGTATTTT
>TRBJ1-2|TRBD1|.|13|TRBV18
CASSAGQGYGYTF
TGTGCCAGCTCGGCGGGACAGGGCTATGGCTACACCTTC
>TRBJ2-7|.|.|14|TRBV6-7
CATRGRTTSYEQYF
TGTGCCACCCGGGGCCGGACTACCTCCTACGAGCAGTACTTC
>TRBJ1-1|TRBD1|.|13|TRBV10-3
CAAQQGVNTEAFF
TGTGCCGCGCAACAGGGGGTGAACACTGAAGCTTTCTTT
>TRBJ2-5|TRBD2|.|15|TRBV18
CASSRTSGTGETQYF
TGTGCCAGCTCACGGACTAGCGGGACGGGGGAGACCCAGTACTTC
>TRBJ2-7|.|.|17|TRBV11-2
CASSSMASKVSTERQYF
TGTGCCAGCAGCTCGATGGCCTCCAAGGTTTCCACGGAGAGGCAGTACTTC
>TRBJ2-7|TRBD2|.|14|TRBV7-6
CASSFAGTSGEQYF
TGTGCCAGCAGCTTCGCCGGGACTAGCGGCGAGCAGTACTTC
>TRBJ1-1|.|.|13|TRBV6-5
CASSYAGVTEAFF
TGTGCCAGCAGTTACGCGGGGGTCACTGAAGCTTTCTTT
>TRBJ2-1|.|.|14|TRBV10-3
CAISSGVSYNEQFF
TGTGCCATCAGTAGCGGAGTCTCCTACAATGAGCAGTTCTTC
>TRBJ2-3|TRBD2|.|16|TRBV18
CASSPPTSVGTDTQYF
TGTGCCAGCTCACCGCCGACTAGCGTGGGCACAGATACGCAGTATTTT
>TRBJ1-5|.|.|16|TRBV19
CASTSWGGPSNQPQHF
TGTGCCAGTACCTCCTGGGGAGGGCCTAGCAATCAGCCCCAGCATTTT
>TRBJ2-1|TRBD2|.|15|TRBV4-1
CASSQEDSGGDEQFF
TGCGCCAGCAGCCAAGAAGACTCGGGGGGGGATGAGCAGTTCTTC
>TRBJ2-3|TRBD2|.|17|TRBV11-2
CASSLGTSGRVADTQYF
TGTGCCAGCAGCTTAGGCACTAGCGGGAGGGTGGCAGATACGCAGTATTTT
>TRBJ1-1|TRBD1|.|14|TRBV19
CASCRRGAPTEAFF
TGTGCCAGCTGCCGCAGGGGGGCCCCCACTGAAGCTTTCTTT
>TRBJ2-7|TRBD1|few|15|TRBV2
CASSPSNRGSYEQYF
TGTGCCAGCAGTCCTTCCAACAGGGGATCCTACGAGCAGTACTTC
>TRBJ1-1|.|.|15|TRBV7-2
CASSLGSGGSVGAFF
TGTGCCAGCAGCTTAGGGTCCGGGGGAAGTGTTGGAGCTTTCTTT
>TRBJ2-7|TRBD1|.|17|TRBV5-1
CASSLVVLTGGFYEQYF
TGCGCCAGCAGCTTGGTGGTTCTTACAGGGGGCTTCTACGAGCAGTACTTC
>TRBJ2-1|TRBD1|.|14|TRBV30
CAANRGLSYNEQFF
TGTGCTGCCAACAGGGGCCTCTCCTACAATGAGCAGTTCTTC
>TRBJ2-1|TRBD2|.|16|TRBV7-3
CASSLRGREANNEQFF
TGTGCCAGCAGCTTAAGGGGGCGGGAGGCTAACAATGAGCAGTTCTTC
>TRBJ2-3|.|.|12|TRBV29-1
CSVDGSQDTQYF
TGCAGCGTTGACGGGAGCCAAGACACGCAGTATTTT
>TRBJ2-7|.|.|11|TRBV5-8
CASSSSVEQYF
TGTGCCAGCAGCTCTAGCGTCGAGCAGTACTTC
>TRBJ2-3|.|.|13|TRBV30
CASQGGLSYTQYF
TGTGCCTCCCAGGGAGGCCTCTCTTATACGCAGTATTTT
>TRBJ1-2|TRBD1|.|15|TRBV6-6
CASSARDRVSYGYTF
TGTGCCAGCAGTGCCCGGGACAGGGTGTCCTATGGCTACACCTTC
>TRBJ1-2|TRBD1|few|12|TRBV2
CASIPDRGRTTF
TGTGCCAGCATCCCGGACAGGGGGCGAACCACCTTC
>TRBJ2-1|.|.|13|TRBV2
CASSHGRLREQFF
TGTGCCAGCAGCCACGGCAGACTAAGAGAGCAGTTCTTC
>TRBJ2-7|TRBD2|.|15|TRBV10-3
CAITDGTSGSYEQYF
TGTGCCATCACTGATGGGACTAGCGGCTCCTACGAGCAGTACTTC
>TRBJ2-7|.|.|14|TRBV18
CASSPGVAVYEQYF
TGTGCCAGCTCACCCGGGGTAGCGGTATACGAGCAGTACTTC
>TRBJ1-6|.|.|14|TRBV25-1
CASRGVSYNSPLHF
TGTGCCAGCAGAGGGGTGTCCTATAATTCACCCCTCCACTTT
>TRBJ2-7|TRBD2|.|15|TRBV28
CASTWGGGPTYEQYF
TGTGCCAGCACCTGGGGGGGAGGGCCCACCTACGAGCAGTACTTC